These T cell receptor beta chains were read from a single sample in a study of CD4+ T cells in melanoma. TCRdb's table, derived via immunoSEQ multiplex PCR, lists solely in-frame clones and lacks some. Of fewer than 55,000 clones in the sample, roughly 89% are singletons; the top ten hold approximately 10%. The sequenced material came from peripheral blood. The origin of the receptors is a human donor with melanoma. The CDR3 runs from the conserved cysteine through the conserved F or W. Fields, in order: J gene, V gene, clone size, D gene, CDR3 DNA, CDR3 protein. The D gene is left open where the match is weak. Size is omitted from some rows. Given values are once, few, many or a class for expanded clones.

j_call: TRBJ1-1; v_call: TRBV6-6; clone_size: -; d_call: TRBD1; cdr3_nt: TGTGCCAGCAGTGGTACAGGGGAAACGAACACTGAAGCTTTCTTT; cdr3_aa: CASSGTGETNTEAFF
j_call: TRBJ1-2; v_call: TRBV21-1; clone_size: -; d_call: -; cdr3_nt: TGTGCCAGCAGCAAAGCAGGGGACGGCTACACCTTC; cdr3_aa: CASSKAGDGYTF
j_call: TRBJ2-7; v_call: TRBV7-2; clone_size: -; d_call: -; cdr3_nt: TGTGCCAGCAGCTTTGATGGGTTCAACGAGCAGTACTTC; cdr3_aa: CASSFDGFNEQYF
j_call: TRBJ2-7; v_call: TRBV18; clone_size: -; d_call: -; cdr3_nt: TGTGCCAGCTCACCAAATCGGAACTACGAGCAGTACTTC; cdr3_aa: CASSPNRNYEQYF
j_call: TRBJ2-3; v_call: TRBV2; clone_size: -; d_call: -; cdr3_nt: TGTGCCAGCAGTATCGCCATGGCGGATACGCAGTATTTT; cdr3_aa: CASSIAMADTQYF
j_call: TRBJ1-3; v_call: TRBV11-2; clone_size: -; d_call: -; cdr3_nt: TGTGCCAGCAGCCTCCGAGACTCTGGAAACACCATATATTTT; cdr3_aa: CASSLRDSGNTIYF
j_call: TRBJ2-1; v_call: TRBV7-9; clone_size: -; d_call: -; cdr3_nt: TGTGCCAGCAGCCGGGACTTCCCCAATGAGCAGTTCTTC; cdr3_aa: CASSRDFPNEQFF
j_call: TRBJ1-1; v_call: TRBV7-6; clone_size: -; d_call: -; cdr3_nt: TGTGCCAGCAGCGTGGACAGCAACACTGAAGCTTTCTTT; cdr3_aa: CASSVDSNTEAFF
j_call: TRBJ1-6; v_call: TRBV5-1; clone_size: -; d_call: -; cdr3_nt: TGCGCCAGCAGCTTAACAACCGCGGATAATTCACCCCTCCACTTT; cdr3_aa: CASSLTTADNSPLHF
j_call: TRBJ1-2; v_call: TRBV15; clone_size: -; d_call: TRBD1; cdr3_nt: TGTGCCACCAGCAGGGCGGAGACAGGGATGGACTATGGCTACACCTTC; cdr3_aa: CATSRAETGMDYGYTF
j_call: TRBJ1-1; v_call: TRBV25-1; clone_size: -; d_call: -; cdr3_nt: TGTGCCAGCAGCGAACCAGGAATCACTGAAGCTTTCTTT; cdr3_aa: CASSEPGITEAFF
j_call: TRBJ2-5; v_call: TRBV5-5; clone_size: -; d_call: -; cdr3_nt: TGTGCCAGCAGCCCCCGTTGGCAGGGAGGAGAGACCCAGTACTTC; cdr3_aa: CASSPRWQGGETQYF
j_call: TRBJ1-6; v_call: TRBV7-2; clone_size: -; d_call: -; cdr3_nt: TGTGCCAGCACCTTCAATAATTCACCCCTCCACTTT; cdr3_aa: CASTFNNSPLHF
j_call: TRBJ2-7; v_call: TRBV6-1; clone_size: -; d_call: -; cdr3_nt: TGTGCCAGCAGTGAACTTCACCCGCCGACCTACGAGCAGTACTTC; cdr3_aa: CASSELHPPTYEQYF
j_call: TRBJ2-7; v_call: TRBV25-1; clone_size: -; d_call: TRBD1; cdr3_nt: TGTGCCAGCAGGGGGACAGGTAGCTCCTACGAGCAGTACTTC; cdr3_aa: CASRGTGSSYEQYF
j_call: TRBJ2-2; v_call: TRBV28; clone_size: -; d_call: TRBD2; cdr3_nt: TGTGCCAGCAGTACCGAGCGGGGCGCCGGAGTGGCCGGGGAGCTGTTTTTT; cdr3_aa: CASSTERGAGVAGELFF
j_call: TRBJ1-6; v_call: TRBV7-9; clone_size: once; d_call: TRBD1; cdr3_nt: TGTGCCAGCAGCTTAGTGCGACAGGGGGTAAATTCACCCCTCCACTTT; cdr3_aa: CASSLVRQGVNSPLHF
j_call: TRBJ2-1; v_call: TRBV11-3; clone_size: few; d_call: -; cdr3_nt: TGTGCCAGCAGCTTAGGGGTCCACTCGGGTGAGCAGTTCTTC; cdr3_aa: CASSLGVHSGEQFF
j_call: TRBJ1-2; v_call: TRBV19; clone_size: -; d_call: -; cdr3_nt: TGTGCCAGTAGTGCATCCCAAACTCCGGGCTATGGCTACACCTTC; cdr3_aa: CASSASQTPGYGYTF
j_call: TRBJ2-1; v_call: TRBV15; clone_size: -; d_call: TRBD1; cdr3_nt: TGTGCCACCAGCGGATTACAGGGGTCGTACAATGAGCAGTTCTTC; cdr3_aa: CATSGLQGSYNEQFF
j_call: TRBJ1-5; v_call: TRBV28; clone_size: -; d_call: -; cdr3_nt: TGTGCCAGCCGGGTGTTCAGCAATCAGCCCCAGCATTTT; cdr3_aa: CASRVFSNQPQHF
j_call: TRBJ2-7; v_call: TRBV28; clone_size: -; d_call: -; cdr3_nt: TGTGCCAGCAGTTTGGACAGACTGGCACAATACGAGCAGTACTTC; cdr3_aa: CASSLDRLAQYEQYF
j_call: TRBJ2-1; v_call: TRBV7-2; clone_size: -; d_call: TRBD2; cdr3_nt: TGTGCCAGCAGGGTGAGCGGGGGGATTTACAATGAGCAGTTCTTC; cdr3_aa: CASRVSGGIYNEQFF
j_call: TRBJ2-7; v_call: TRBV15; clone_size: once; d_call: -; cdr3_nt: TGTGCCACCAGCAGTCTACGGCGGGGAACTTACGAGCAGTACTTC; cdr3_aa: CATSSLRRGTYEQYF
j_call: TRBJ2-7; v_call: TRBV5-8; clone_size: -; d_call: -; cdr3_nt: TGTGCCAGCAGCCCTATGGGGGGGGCCAACCACGAGCAGTACTTC; cdr3_aa: CASSPMGGANHEQYF
j_call: TRBJ1-1; v_call: TRBV7-8; clone_size: -; d_call: -; cdr3_nt: TGTGCCAGCAGCTTAGCCGGGGTTAACTCTGAAGCTTTCTTT; cdr3_aa: CASSLAGVNSEAFF
j_call: TRBJ2-1; v_call: TRBV7-3; clone_size: -; d_call: -; cdr3_nt: TGTGCCAGCAGCTCGGGCATTGGCTCCTACAATGAGCAGTTCTTC; cdr3_aa: CASSSGIGSYNEQFF
j_call: TRBJ2-7; v_call: TRBV7-8; clone_size: -; d_call: TRBD2; cdr3_nt: TGTGCCAGCAGTCTCTCGGGGGGGACCTACGAGCAGTACTTC; cdr3_aa: CASSLSGGTYEQYF
j_call: TRBJ2-5; v_call: TRBV6-5; clone_size: -; d_call: -; cdr3_nt: TGTGCCAGCAGTGATCAAAACAATAGGGAGACCCAGTACTTC; cdr3_aa: CASSDQNNRETQYF